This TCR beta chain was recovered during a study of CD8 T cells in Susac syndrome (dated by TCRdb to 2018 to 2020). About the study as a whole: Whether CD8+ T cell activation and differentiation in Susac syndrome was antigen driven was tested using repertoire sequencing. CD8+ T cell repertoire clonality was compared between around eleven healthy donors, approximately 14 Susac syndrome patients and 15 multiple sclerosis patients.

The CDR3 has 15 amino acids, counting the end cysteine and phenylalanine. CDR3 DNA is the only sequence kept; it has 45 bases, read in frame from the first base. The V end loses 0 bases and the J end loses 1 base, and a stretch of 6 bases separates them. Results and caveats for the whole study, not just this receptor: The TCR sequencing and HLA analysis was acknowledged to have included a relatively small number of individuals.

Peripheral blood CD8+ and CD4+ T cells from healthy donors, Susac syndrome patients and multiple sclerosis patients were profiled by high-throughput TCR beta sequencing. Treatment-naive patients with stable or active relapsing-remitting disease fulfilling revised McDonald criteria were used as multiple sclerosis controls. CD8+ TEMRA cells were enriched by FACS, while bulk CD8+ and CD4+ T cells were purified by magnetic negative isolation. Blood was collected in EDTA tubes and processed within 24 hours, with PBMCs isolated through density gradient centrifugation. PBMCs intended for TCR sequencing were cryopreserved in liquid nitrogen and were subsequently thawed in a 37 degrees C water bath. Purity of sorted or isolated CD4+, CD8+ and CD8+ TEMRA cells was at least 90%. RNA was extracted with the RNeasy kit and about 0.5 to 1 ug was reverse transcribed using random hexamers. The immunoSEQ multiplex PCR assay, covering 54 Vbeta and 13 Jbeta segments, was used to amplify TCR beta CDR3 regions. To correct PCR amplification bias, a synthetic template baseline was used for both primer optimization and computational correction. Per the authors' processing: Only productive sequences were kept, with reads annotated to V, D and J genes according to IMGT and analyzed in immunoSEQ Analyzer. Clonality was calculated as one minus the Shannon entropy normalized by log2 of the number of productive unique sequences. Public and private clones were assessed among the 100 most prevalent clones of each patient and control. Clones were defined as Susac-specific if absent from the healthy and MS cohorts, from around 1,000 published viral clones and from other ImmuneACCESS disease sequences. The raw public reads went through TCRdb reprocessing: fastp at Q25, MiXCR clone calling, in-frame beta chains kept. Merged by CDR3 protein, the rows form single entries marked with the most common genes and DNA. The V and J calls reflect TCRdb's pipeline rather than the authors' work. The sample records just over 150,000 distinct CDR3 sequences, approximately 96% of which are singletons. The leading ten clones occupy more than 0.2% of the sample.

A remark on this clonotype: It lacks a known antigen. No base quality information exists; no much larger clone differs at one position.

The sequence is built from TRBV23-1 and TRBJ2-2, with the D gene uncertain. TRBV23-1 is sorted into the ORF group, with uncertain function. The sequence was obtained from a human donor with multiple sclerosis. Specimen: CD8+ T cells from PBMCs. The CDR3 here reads CASSQSLLNTGELFF. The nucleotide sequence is TGCGCCAGCAGTCAATCGCTCCTGAACACCGGGGAGCTGTTTTTT.